These T cell receptor beta chains were read from a single sample in a study of identical twins. TCRdb passed the 5' RACE reads through MiXCR, listing each CDR3 protein once. The table includes about 920,000 distinct CDR3 sequences, over 9% detected once. This sample was shared with a second study, whose subject was yellow fever vaccine responses in identical twins.

Source material: PBMCs. These receptors all stem from a woman under 30 in good health. Each CDR3 is given with its conserved first and last residue. The D gene is left open where the match is weak. Size is omitted from some rows. Given values are once, few, many or a class for expanded clones.

j_call: TRBJ2-3
cdr3_length: 16
v_call: TRBV6-5
clone_size: NA
d_call: NA
cdr3_aa: CASSYSGVAITDTQYF
cdr3_nt: TGTGCCAGCAGTTACTCTGGGGTAGCGATCACAGATACGCAGTATTTT

j_call: TRBJ1-2
cdr3_length: 13
v_call: TRBV6-4
clone_size: few
d_call: NA
cdr3_aa: CASSPNGYYGYTF
cdr3_nt: TGTGCCAGCAGCCCGAATGGATACTATGGCTACACCTTC

j_call: TRBJ2-5
cdr3_length: 14
v_call: TRBV10-2
clone_size: few
d_call: TRBD1
cdr3_aa: CASRAGTGQETQYF
cdr3_nt: TGCGCCAGCAGGGCCGGGACAGGCCAAGAGACCCAGTACTTC

j_call: TRBJ2-2
cdr3_length: 13
v_call: TRBV12-3/TRBV12-4
clone_size: few
d_call: NA
cdr3_aa: CASRIGNTGELFF
cdr3_nt: TGTGCCAGCCGAATCGGGAACACCGGGGAGCTGTTTTTT

j_call: TRBJ1-4
cdr3_length: 14
v_call: TRBV25-1
clone_size: many
d_call: NA
cdr3_aa: CASSDGQVGEKLFF
cdr3_nt: TGTGCCAGCAGTGACGGGCAGGTGGGGGAAAAACTGTTTTTT

j_call: TRBJ2-1
cdr3_length: 15
v_call: TRBV28
clone_size: NA
d_call: TRBD1
cdr3_aa: CASSFRDRGSGEQFF
cdr3_nt: TGTGCCAGCAGTTTCCGGGACAGGGGATCCGGTGAGCAGTTCTTC

j_call: TRBJ1-2
cdr3_length: 12
v_call: TRBV6-1
clone_size: few
d_call: NA
cdr3_aa: CAVGHGFGGYTF
cdr3_nt: TGTGCCGTGGGACACGGTTTTGGGGGCTACACCTTC

j_call: TRBJ2-1
cdr3_length: 18
v_call: TRBV12-3/TRBV12-4
clone_size: NA
d_call: NA
cdr3_aa: CAICLEGGLRLSYNEQFF
cdr3_nt: TGTGCCATCTGCCTAGAGGGCGGATTACGACTCTCCTACAATGAGCAGTTCTTC

j_call: TRBJ2-2
cdr3_length: 13
v_call: TRBV20-1
clone_size: many
d_call: NA
cdr3_aa: CSARLLNTGELFF
cdr3_nt: TGCAGTGCTAGGTTACTAAACACCGGGGAGCTGTTTTTT

j_call: TRBJ2-1
cdr3_length: 17
v_call: TRBV4-2
clone_size: NA
d_call: NA
cdr3_aa: CASSPRGSGSSWDEQFF
cdr3_nt: TGTGCCAGCAGCCCCCGGGGGAGCGGGTCCTCCTGGGATGAGCAGTTCTTC

j_call: TRBJ2-4
cdr3_length: 15
v_call: TRBV12-3/TRBV12-4
clone_size: many
d_call: TRBD1
cdr3_aa: CASSLTGGRGNIQYF
cdr3_nt: TGTGCCAGCAGTTTAACAGGGGGCCGGGGAAACATTCAGTACTTC

j_call: TRBJ2-3
cdr3_length: 14
v_call: TRBV5-1
clone_size: many
d_call: NA
cdr3_aa: CASSQGSPGDTQYF
cdr3_nt: TGCGCCAGCAGCCAGGGGTCCCCTGGGGATACGCAGTATTTT

j_call: TRBJ2-3
cdr3_length: 18
v_call: TRBV3-1
clone_size: NA
d_call: TRBD2
cdr3_aa: CASSQDRRLAGPTDTQYF
cdr3_nt: TGTGCCAGCAGCCAAGACCGCAGACTAGCGGGTCCGACAGATACGCAGTATTTT

j_call: TRBJ2-3
cdr3_length: 15
v_call: TRBV3-1
clone_size: NA
d_call: TRBD1
cdr3_aa: CASSLQGDLRDTQYF
cdr3_nt: TGTGCCAGCAGCCTACAGGGGGACCTAAGGGATACGCAGTATTTT

j_call: TRBJ2-1
cdr3_length: 13
v_call: TRBV3-1
clone_size: few
d_call: TRBD2
cdr3_aa: CASSNPGTREQFF
cdr3_nt: TGTGCCAGCAGCAACCCGGGGACTAGAGAACAGTTCTTC

j_call: TRBJ1-2
cdr3_length: 15
v_call: TRBV7-9
clone_size: many
d_call: TRBD1
cdr3_aa: CASSSLGGTAYGYTF
cdr3_nt: TGTGCCAGCAGCTCCCTAGGCGGGACAGCTTATGGCTACACCTTC

j_call: TRBJ1-6
cdr3_length: 15
v_call: TRBV7-9
clone_size: few
d_call: NA
cdr3_aa: CASSPRGERDSPLHF
cdr3_nt: TGTGCCAGCAGCCCAAGAGGGGAAAGGGATTCACCCCTCCACTTT

j_call: TRBJ2-1
cdr3_length: 15
v_call: TRBV5-6
clone_size: few
d_call: TRBD2
cdr3_aa: CASSFKRGDYNEQFF
cdr3_nt: TGTGCCAGCAGCTTCAAGCGGGGGGACTACAATGAGCAGTTCTTC

j_call: TRBJ2-7
cdr3_length: 15
v_call: TRBV28
clone_size: NA
d_call: NA
cdr3_aa: CASSPAASQGYEQYF
cdr3_nt: TGTGCCAGCAGCCCAGCAGCCTCCCAGGGCTACGAGCAGTACTTC

j_call: TRBJ1-5
cdr3_length: 16
v_call: TRBV4-1
clone_size: many
d_call: NA
cdr3_aa: CASSQDLYGSNQPQHF
cdr3_nt: TGCGCCAGCAGCCAAGATCTGTATGGGAGCAATCAGCCCCAGCATTTT

j_call: TRBJ1-6
cdr3_length: 14
v_call: TRBV5-1
clone_size: few
d_call: NA
cdr3_aa: CASSPAGPNSPLHF
cdr3_nt: TGCGCCAGCAGTCCGGCGGGCCCCAATTCACCCCTCCACTTT

j_call: TRBJ2-1
cdr3_length: 15
v_call: TRBV20-1
clone_size: NA
d_call: TRBD2
cdr3_aa: CSARDILAGVNEQFF
cdr3_nt: TGCAGTGCTAGAGATATACTAGCGGGAGTTAATGAGCAGTTCTTC

j_call: TRBJ1-3
cdr3_length: 15
v_call: TRBV7-9
clone_size: many
d_call: NA
cdr3_aa: CASSLDGASGNTIYF
cdr3_nt: TGTGCCAGCAGCTTAGACGGAGCCTCTGGAAACACCATATATTTT

j_call: TRBJ1-6
cdr3_length: 14
v_call: TRBV5-1
clone_size: many
d_call: TRBD1
cdr3_aa: CASSGGTDNSPLHF
cdr3_nt: TGCGCCAGCAGCGGCGGGACAGATAATTCACCCCTCCACTTT

j_call: TRBJ1-5
cdr3_length: 16
v_call: TRBV20-1
clone_size: NA
d_call: TRBD1
cdr3_aa: CSARETGGAYSQPQHF
cdr3_nt: TGCAGTGCTAGAGAAACAGGGGGCGCCTATTCCCAGCCCCAGCATTTT

j_call: TRBJ2-7
cdr3_length: 15
v_call: TRBV7-9
clone_size: few
d_call: TRBD2
cdr3_aa: CASSSDSGRSGEQYF
cdr3_nt: TGTGCCAGCAGCTCAGATAGCGGGAGATCTGGCGAGCAGTACTTC

j_call: TRBJ2-1
cdr3_length: 17
v_call: TRBV7-3
clone_size: few
d_call: NA
cdr3_aa: CASSWREPTGAYNEQFF
cdr3_nt: TGTGCCAGCAGCTGGAGGGAGCCCACGGGGGCATACAATGAGCAGTTCTTC

j_call: TRBJ2-2
cdr3_length: 15
v_call: TRBV20-1
clone_size: few
d_call: TRBD2
cdr3_aa: CSALPTSGGAGELFF
cdr3_nt: TGCAGTGCTCTTCCCACTAGCGGGGGGGCCGGGGAGCTGTTTTTT

j_call: TRBJ2-1
cdr3_length: 14
v_call: TRBV24-1
clone_size: few
d_call: NA
cdr3_aa: CATSSSASYNEQFF
cdr3_nt: TGTGCCACCAGTTCTAGCGCGTCCTACAATGAGCAGTTCTTC

j_call: TRBJ2-7
cdr3_length: 18
v_call: TRBV6-2/TRBV6-3
clone_size: many
d_call: TRBD2
cdr3_aa: CASSSVPILAGVTYEQYF
cdr3_nt: TGTGCCAGCAGTTCTGTTCCAATACTAGCGGGAGTAACCTACGAGCAGTACTTC

j_call: TRBJ2-2
cdr3_length: 14
v_call: TRBV6-1
clone_size: many
d_call: NA
cdr3_aa: CASSGGTNTGELFF
cdr3_nt: TGTGCCAGCAGTGGGGGGACAAACACCGGGGAGCTGTTTTTT

j_call: TRBJ2-3
cdr3_length: 14
v_call: TRBV7-6
clone_size: few
d_call: NA
cdr3_aa: CASSFIRVTDTQYF
cdr3_nt: TGTGCCAGCAGCTTTATCAGGGTCACAGATACGCAGTATTTT

j_call: TRBJ2-1
cdr3_length: 16
v_call: TRBV20-1
clone_size: NA
d_call: NA
cdr3_aa: CSASQVEYSSYNEQFF
cdr3_nt: TGCAGTGCTAGTCAGGTGGAATACAGCTCCTACAATGAGCAGTTCTTC

j_call: TRBJ2-1
cdr3_length: 16
v_call: TRBV3-1
clone_size: many
d_call: TRBD2
cdr3_aa: CASSRRLAGAYNEQFF
cdr3_nt: TGTGCCAGCAGCCGACGACTAGCGGGGGCTTACAATGAGCAGTTCTTC

j_call: TRBJ2-1
cdr3_length: 19
v_call: TRBV20-1
clone_size: NA
d_call: NA
cdr3_aa: CSARDPRGGGGLSYNEQFF
cdr3_nt: TGCAGTGCTAGAGATCCCCGAGGGGGGGGAGGGCTCTCCTACAATGAGCAGTTCTTC

j_call: TRBJ1-2
cdr3_length: 13
v_call: TRBV10-3
clone_size: many
d_call: NA
cdr3_aa: CAINEQGVRGYTF
cdr3_nt: TGTGCCATCAACGAACAGGGAGTACGTGGCTACACCTTC

j_call: TRBJ2-3
cdr3_length: 15
v_call: TRBV20-1
clone_size: few
d_call: NA
cdr3_aa: CSARDVLAPTDTQYF
cdr3_nt: TGCAGTGCTAGAGATGTCCTAGCTCCCACAGATACGCAGTATTTT

j_call: TRBJ2-3
cdr3_length: 16
v_call: TRBV2
clone_size: NA
d_call: NA
cdr3_aa: CASSEKVAGSADTQYF
cdr3_nt: TGTGCCAGCAGTGAAAAGGTGGCAGGGAGCGCAGATACGCAGTATTTT

j_call: TRBJ1-5
cdr3_length: 17
v_call: TRBV18
clone_size: few
d_call: TRBD1
cdr3_aa: CASSRERTGGGSQPQHF
cdr3_nt: TGTGCCAGCTCACGGGAAAGGACAGGGGGCGGGAGTCAGCCCCAGCATTTT

j_call: TRBJ1-6
cdr3_length: 16
v_call: TRBV28
clone_size: NA
d_call: NA
cdr3_aa: CASSLLAGRTNSPLHF
cdr3_nt: TGTGCCAGCAGTTTATTGGCGGGGAGAACGAATTCACCCCTCCACTTT

j_call: TRBJ2-3
cdr3_length: 15
v_call: TRBV10-3
clone_size: NA
d_call: NA
cdr3_aa: CAIVRSGALGDTQYF
cdr3_nt: TGTGCCATCGTAAGGTCTGGCGCCCTTGGAGATACGCAGTATTTT

j_call: TRBJ2-5
cdr3_length: 13
v_call: TRBV20-1
clone_size: few
d_call: NA
cdr3_aa: CSASGRNQETQYF
cdr3_nt: TGCAGTGCTAGTGGCAGGAACCAAGAGACCCAGTACTTC

j_call: TRBJ2-1
cdr3_length: 12
v_call: TRBV11-2
clone_size: many
d_call: NA
cdr3_aa: CASSLAPNEQFF
cdr3_nt: TGTGCCAGCAGCTTAGCCCCCAATGAGCAGTTCTTC

j_call: TRBJ2-7
cdr3_length: 14
v_call: TRBV12-3/TRBV12-4
clone_size: few
d_call: NA
cdr3_aa: CASSFRPVNYEQYF
cdr3_nt: TGTGCCAGCAGTTTCAGGCCAGTCAATTACGAGCAGTACTTC

j_call: TRBJ2-1
cdr3_length: 12
v_call: TRBV6-5
clone_size: NA
d_call: NA
cdr3_aa: CASSRNNNEQFF
cdr3_nt: TGTGCCAGCAGTCGAAATAACAATGAGCAGTTCTTC

j_call: TRBJ2-2
cdr3_length: 16
v_call: TRBV2
clone_size: many
d_call: TRBD2
cdr3_aa: CASSDGLAGGDRELFF
cdr3_nt: TGTGCCAGCAGTGATGGTCTAGCGGGAGGGGACCGGGAGCTGTTTTTT

j_call: TRBJ2-1
cdr3_length: 15
v_call: TRBV24-1
clone_size: many
d_call: TRBD1
cdr3_aa: CATSDLGDRAGEQFF
cdr3_nt: TGTGCCACCAGTGATTTGGGGGACAGGGCCGGTGAGCAGTTCTTC

j_call: TRBJ2-1
cdr3_length: 15
v_call: TRBV20-1
clone_size: few
d_call: NA
cdr3_aa: CSAPLPGTPGGEQFF
cdr3_nt: TGCAGTGCGCCCCTCCCGGGGACGCCCGGGGGTGAGCAGTTCTTC

j_call: TRBJ2-2
cdr3_length: 12
v_call: TRBV29-1
clone_size: many
d_call: NA
cdr3_aa: CSVGRFAGELFF
cdr3_nt: TGCAGCGTTGGGAGATTTGCCGGGGAGCTGTTTTTT

j_call: TRBJ2-4
cdr3_length: 14
v_call: TRBV5-6
clone_size: few
d_call: NA
cdr3_aa: CASSLDGAKNIQYF
cdr3_nt: TGTGCCAGCAGCCTCGACGGGGCCAAAAACATTCAGTACTTC

j_call: TRBJ2-4
cdr3_length: 17
v_call: TRBV12-3/TRBV12-4
clone_size: many
d_call: TRBD2
cdr3_aa: CASSQGTSSLGLNIQYF
cdr3_nt: TGTGCCAGCAGCCAGGGGACTAGCAGCCTAGGCCTAAACATTCAGTACTTC

j_call: TRBJ2-1
cdr3_length: 16
v_call: TRBV12-3/TRBV12-4
clone_size: few
d_call: TRBD2
cdr3_aa: CASSFGTSGPYNEQFF
cdr3_nt: TGTGCCAGCAGTTTCGGGACTAGCGGGCCCTACAATGAGCAGTTCTTC

j_call: TRBJ1-1
cdr3_length: 13
v_call: TRBV7-9
clone_size: few
d_call: NA
cdr3_aa: CASSFAGLKVAFF
cdr3_nt: TGTGCCAGCAGCTTTGCGGGCCTCAAAGTGGCTTTCTTT

j_call: TRBJ2-5
cdr3_length: 14
v_call: TRBV27
clone_size: few
d_call: NA
cdr3_aa: CASSFLGGRETQYF
cdr3_nt: TGTGCCAGCAGTTTTTTAGGGGGTAGAGAGACCCAGTACTTC

j_call: TRBJ2-1
cdr3_length: 21
v_call: TRBV9
clone_size: NA
d_call: NA
cdr3_aa: CASSAPKAQEDAGSVYNEQFF
cdr3_nt: TGTGCCAGCAGCGCACCAAAAGCTCAAGAGGACGCCGGCTCCGTCTACAATGAGCAGTTCTTC

j_call: TRBJ2-7
cdr3_length: 15
v_call: TRBV6-2/TRBV6-3
clone_size: few
d_call: TRBD1
cdr3_aa: CASRPGTGKFYEQYF
cdr3_nt: TGTGCCAGCAGACCCGGGACAGGGAAGTTCTACGAGCAGTACTTC

j_call: TRBJ2-7
cdr3_length: 14
v_call: TRBV12-3/TRBV12-4
clone_size: few
d_call: TRBD1
cdr3_aa: CASSRYRGSDEQYF
cdr3_nt: TGTGCCAGCAGCCGTTACAGGGGTAGCGACGAGCAGTACTTC

j_call: TRBJ2-1
cdr3_length: 16
v_call: TRBV19
clone_size: once
d_call: TRBD2
cdr3_aa: CASSIASGSFDNEQFF
cdr3_nt: TGTGCCAGTAGTATCGCTAGCGGGAGTTTCGACAATGAGCAGTTCTTC

j_call: TRBJ1-4
cdr3_length: 10
v_call: TRBV15
clone_size: NA
d_call: NA
cdr3_aa: CATSRTGQTF
cdr3_nt: TGTGCCACCAGCAGAACCGGACAGACTTTT